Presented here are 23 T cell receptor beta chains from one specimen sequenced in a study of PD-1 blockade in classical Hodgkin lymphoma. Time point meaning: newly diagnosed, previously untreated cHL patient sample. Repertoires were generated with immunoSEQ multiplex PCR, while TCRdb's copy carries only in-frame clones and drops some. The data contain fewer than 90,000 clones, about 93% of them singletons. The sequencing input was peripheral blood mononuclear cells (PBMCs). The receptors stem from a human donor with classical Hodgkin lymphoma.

The CDR3 loop is CASSDSTGPDTQYF. DNA for the CDR3: TGTGCCAGCAGTGACAGCACTGGTCCAGATACGCAGTATTTT. This sequence joins TRBV7-9 and TRBJ2-3; a weak D match, TRBD1 (5 bases). CDR1 is SEHNR, CDR2 FQNEAQ, per germline (reference sequence). CDR3 size: 14 residues. The ends were cut back, 6 bases at V and 4 bases at J, with 14 bases in the middle.

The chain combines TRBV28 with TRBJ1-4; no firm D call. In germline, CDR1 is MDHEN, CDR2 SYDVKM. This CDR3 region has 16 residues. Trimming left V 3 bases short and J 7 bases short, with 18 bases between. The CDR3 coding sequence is TGTGCCAGCAGTTTCTCTTCGAGGAGTTACGCTGAAAAACTGTTTTTT. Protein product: CASSFSSRSYAEKLFF.

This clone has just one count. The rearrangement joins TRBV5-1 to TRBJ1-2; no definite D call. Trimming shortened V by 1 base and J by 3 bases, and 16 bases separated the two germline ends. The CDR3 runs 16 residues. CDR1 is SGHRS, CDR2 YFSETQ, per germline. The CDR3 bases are TGCGCCAGCAGCTTGAGAACCCCCAGCAACGACTATGGCTACACCTTC. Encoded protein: CASSLRTPSNDYGYTF.

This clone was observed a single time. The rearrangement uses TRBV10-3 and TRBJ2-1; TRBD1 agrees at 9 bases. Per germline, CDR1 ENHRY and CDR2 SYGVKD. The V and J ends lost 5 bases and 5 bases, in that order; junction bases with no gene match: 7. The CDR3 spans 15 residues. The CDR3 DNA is TGTGCCATCAGTCCGGGACAGGGTTTTCACAATGAGCAGTTCTTC. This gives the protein CAISPGQGFHNEQFF.

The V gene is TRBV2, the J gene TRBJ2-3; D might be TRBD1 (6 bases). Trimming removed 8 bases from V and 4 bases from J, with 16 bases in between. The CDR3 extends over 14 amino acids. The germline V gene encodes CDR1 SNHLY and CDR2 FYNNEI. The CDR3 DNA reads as TGTGCCAGCCACTCCCGGGACACGGCAGATACGCAGTATTTT. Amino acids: CASHSRDTADTQYF.

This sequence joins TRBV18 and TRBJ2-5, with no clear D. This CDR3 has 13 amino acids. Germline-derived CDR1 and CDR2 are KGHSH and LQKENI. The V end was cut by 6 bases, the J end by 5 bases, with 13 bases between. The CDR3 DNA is TGTGCCAGCTCCCTGTCCCGTACGGAGACCCAGTACTTC. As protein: CASSLSRTETQYF.

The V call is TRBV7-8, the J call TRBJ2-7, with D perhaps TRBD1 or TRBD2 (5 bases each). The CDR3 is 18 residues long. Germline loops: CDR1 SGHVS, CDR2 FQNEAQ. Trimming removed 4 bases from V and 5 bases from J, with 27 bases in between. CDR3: CASSSRVRQTSRGHEQYF. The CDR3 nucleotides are TGTGCCAGCAGCTCTAGAGTCCGTCAGACCTCCCGGGGCCACGAGCAGTACTTC.

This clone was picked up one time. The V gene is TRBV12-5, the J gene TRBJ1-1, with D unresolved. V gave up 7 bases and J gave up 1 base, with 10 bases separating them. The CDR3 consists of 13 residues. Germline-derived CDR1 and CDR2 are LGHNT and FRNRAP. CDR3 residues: CASAPSGNTEAFF. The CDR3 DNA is TGTGCTAGTGCGCCCTCTGGGAACACTGAAGCTTTCTTT.

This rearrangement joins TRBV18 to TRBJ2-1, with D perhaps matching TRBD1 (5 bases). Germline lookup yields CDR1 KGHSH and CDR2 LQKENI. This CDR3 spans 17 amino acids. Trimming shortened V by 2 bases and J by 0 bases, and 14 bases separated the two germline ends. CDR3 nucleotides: TGTGCCAGCTCACCAGGGGCCCCATCGAGCTCCTACAATGAGCAGTTCTTC. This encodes CASSPGAPSSSYNEQFF.

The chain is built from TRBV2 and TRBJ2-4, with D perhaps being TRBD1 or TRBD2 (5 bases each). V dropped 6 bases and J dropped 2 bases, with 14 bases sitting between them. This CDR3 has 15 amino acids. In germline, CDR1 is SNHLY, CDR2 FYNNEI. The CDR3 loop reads CASRGTVVTKNIQYF. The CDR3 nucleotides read TGTGCCAGCAGAGGGACGGTTGTAACCAAAAACATTCAGTACTTC.

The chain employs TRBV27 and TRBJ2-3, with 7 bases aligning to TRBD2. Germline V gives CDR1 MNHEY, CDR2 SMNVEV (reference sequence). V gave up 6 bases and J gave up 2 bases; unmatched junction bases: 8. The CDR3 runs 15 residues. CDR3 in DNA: TGTGCCAGCAGATCTAGCGGACGACTCACAGATACGCAGTATTTT. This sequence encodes CASRSSGRLTDTQYF.

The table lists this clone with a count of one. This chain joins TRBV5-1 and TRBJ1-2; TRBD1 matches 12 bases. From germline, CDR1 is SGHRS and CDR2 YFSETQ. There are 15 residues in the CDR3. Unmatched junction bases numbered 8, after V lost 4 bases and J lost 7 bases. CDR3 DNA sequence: TGCGCCAGCAGCCGCGGGACAGGGGGCGAGGGTGGCTACACCTTC. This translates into CASSRGTGGEGGYTF. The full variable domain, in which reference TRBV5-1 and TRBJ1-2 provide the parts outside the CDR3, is KAGVTQTPRYLIKTRGQQVTLSCSPISGHRSVSWYQQTPGQGLQFLFEYFSETQRNKGNFPGRFSGRQFSNSRSEMNVSTLELGDSALYLCASSRGTGGEGGYTFGSGTRLTVV.

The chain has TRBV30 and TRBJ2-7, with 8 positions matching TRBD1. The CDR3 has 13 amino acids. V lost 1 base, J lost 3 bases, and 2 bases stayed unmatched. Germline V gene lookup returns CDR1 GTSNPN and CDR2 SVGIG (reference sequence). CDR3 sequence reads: CAWSGTGNYEQYF. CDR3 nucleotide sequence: TGTGCCTGGAGTGGGACAGGGAACTACGAGCAGTACTTC.

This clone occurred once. The CDR3 DNA is TGTGCCAGCAGCTTAGCGCTAGACAGGGTCAGCGGGGAGCAGTACTTC. Protein product: CASSLALDRVSGEQYF. V gene TRBV7-2 combines with J gene TRBJ2-7; a possible D gene is TRBD1 (7 bases). The CDR3 has 16 residues. Germline CDR1 SGHTA, CDR2 FQGNSA. V lost 0 bases and J lost 7, with 19 bases in between.

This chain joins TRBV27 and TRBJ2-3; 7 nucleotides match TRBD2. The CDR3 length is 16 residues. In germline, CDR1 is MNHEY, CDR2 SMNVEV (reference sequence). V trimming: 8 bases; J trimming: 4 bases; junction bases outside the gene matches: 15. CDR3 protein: CASAPVGPRGADTQYF. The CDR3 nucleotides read TGTGCCAGCGCACCAGTGGGACCTCGGGGGGCAGATACGCAGTATTTT.

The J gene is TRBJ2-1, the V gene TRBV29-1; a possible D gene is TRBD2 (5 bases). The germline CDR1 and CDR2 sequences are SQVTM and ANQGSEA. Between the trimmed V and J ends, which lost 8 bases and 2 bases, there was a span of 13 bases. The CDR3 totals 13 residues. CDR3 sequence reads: CSPIDGTYNEQFF. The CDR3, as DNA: TGCAGCCCTATCGACGGGACCTACAATGAGCAGTTCTTC.

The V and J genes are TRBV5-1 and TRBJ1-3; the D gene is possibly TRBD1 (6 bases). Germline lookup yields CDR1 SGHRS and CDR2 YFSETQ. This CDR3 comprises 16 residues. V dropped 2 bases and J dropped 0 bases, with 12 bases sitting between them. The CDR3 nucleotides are TGCGCCAGCAGCTTCGGGGGGCTTAACTCTGGAAACACCATATATTTT. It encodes CASSFGGLNSGNTIYF.

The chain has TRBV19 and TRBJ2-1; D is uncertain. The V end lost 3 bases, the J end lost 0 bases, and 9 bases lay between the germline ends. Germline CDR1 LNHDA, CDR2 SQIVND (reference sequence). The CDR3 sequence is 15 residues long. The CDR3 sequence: CASSIPVSSYNEQFF. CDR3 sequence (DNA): TGTGCCAGTAGTATCCCCGTGAGCTCCTACAATGAGCAGTTCTTC.

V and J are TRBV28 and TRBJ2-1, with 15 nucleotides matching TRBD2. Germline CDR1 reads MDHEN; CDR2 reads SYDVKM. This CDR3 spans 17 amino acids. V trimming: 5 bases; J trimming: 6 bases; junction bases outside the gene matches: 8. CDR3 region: CASSIPGLAGGRNEQFF. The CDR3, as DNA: TGTGCCAGCAGTATCCCCGGACTAGCGGGAGGGCGCAATGAGCAGTTCTTC.

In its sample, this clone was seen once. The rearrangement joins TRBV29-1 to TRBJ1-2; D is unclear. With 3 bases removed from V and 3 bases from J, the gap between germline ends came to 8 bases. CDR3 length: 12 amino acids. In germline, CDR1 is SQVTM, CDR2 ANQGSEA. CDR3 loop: CSVDSSDYGYTF. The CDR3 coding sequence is TGCAGCGTTGATTCGTCCGACTATGGCTACACCTTC. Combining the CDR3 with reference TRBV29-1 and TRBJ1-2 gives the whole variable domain SAVISQKPSRDICQRGTSLTIQCQVDSQVTMMFWYRQQPGQSLTLIATANQGSEATYESGFVIDKFPISRPNLTFSTLTVSNMSPEDSSIYLCSVDSSDYGYTFGSGTRLTVV.

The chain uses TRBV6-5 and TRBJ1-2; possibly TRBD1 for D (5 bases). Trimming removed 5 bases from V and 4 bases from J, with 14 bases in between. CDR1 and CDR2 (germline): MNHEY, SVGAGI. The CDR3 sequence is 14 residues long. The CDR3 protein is CASSPPGGVYGYTF. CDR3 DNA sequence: TGTGCCAGCAGTCCCCCCGGGGGAGTCTATGGCTACACCTTC.

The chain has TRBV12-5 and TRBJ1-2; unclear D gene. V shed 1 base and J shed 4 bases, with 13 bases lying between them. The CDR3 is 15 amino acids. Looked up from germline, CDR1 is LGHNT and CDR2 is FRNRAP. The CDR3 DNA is TGTGCTAGTGGTTTGGGGCAGGTCTTACTCTATGGCTACACCTTC. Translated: CASGLGQVLLYGYTF.

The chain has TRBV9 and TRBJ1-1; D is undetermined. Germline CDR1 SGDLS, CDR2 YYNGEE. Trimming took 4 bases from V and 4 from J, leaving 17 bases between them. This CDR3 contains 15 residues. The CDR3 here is CASSPRPQTTTEAFF. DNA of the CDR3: TGTGCCAGCAGCCCTCGTCCACAAACGACCACTGAAGCTTTCTTT.